The present entry profiles one T cell receptor (beta chain) with its context. Only a few counts were recorded for this clone. This clone's antigen is unknown. No much larger clone exists at a distance of one base, and base qualities are not known. The immunoSEQ Assay, a bias-controlled multiplex PCR, was used to amplify TCRbeta CDR3 regions from genomic DNA. Turning to the authors' computational methods: Nucleated cell counts per sample were estimated from amplification of reference gene primers within the assay. Sequence reads were collapsed and filtered to measure the absolute abundance of every unique TCRbeta CDR3 rearrangement. For each sample, productive Simpson clonality was calculated as the square root of Simpson's diversity index across productive rearrangements. In its TCRdb copy, this immuneACCESS table keeps in-frame sequences only and misses some clones. Where compared with another copy, unresolved V genes explain less than half of these, and the others have no known cause. D and trimming come from the DNA, and the V and J calls and clone size come from that table. Across this sample there are a few hundred thousand clones, with roughly 90% seen only once. The ten most abundant clones make up about 3% of the sample.

V and J lose 5 bases and 3 bases, and a span of 14 bases separates them. From the cysteine up to the phenylalanine, the CDR3 has a length of 16 residues. The kept DNA is CDR3 alone, 48 bases in frame from the first base. From the germline V gene, CDR1 is MNHEY and CDR2 is SVGEGT. The collaborating institutions used their own protocols to collect whole blood in K2EDTA tubes. For TCRbeta analysis, collaborators shipped samples as frozen whole blood, isolated PBMCs, or DNA extracted from either of those sample types. This sample is part of a study of blood T cell repertoires in COVID-19 (dated by TCRdb to the early 2020s). With regard to the full study: Samples covering the acute and convalescent phases of COVID-19 were provided by collaborators in the United States, Italy and Spain. The prospective study material was composed of cDNA or gDNA derived from T cells, B-cell-depleted T cells, or PBMCs. The dataset comprised deeply sampled blood TCRbeta repertoires from subjects exposed to, actively infected with, or recovered from COVID-19. A freely available public database, intended as a resource for researchers studying the immune response to SARS-CoV-2, is where the repertoires were released. Samples were obtained from the ongoing ImmuneRACE study (first 160 participants) and from over 1,000 subjects provided by 6 global collaborators. Nearly every sample came with metadata listing a de-identified subject ID, COVID-19 status, age in years and sex. Where HLA class I and class II types were available, the types were taken from metadata supplied by the sample provider, not from assay-based typing.

Summary of the overall study and its limitations: Clinical and demographic metadata were provided uncurated, with the amount varying by source and participant.

The receptor chain draws on TRBV6-2 or TRBV6-3 and TRBJ1-6, and TRBD1 may be the D gene, going by 5 matching bases. Sequenced sample: peripheral blood. The sequence was collected from a woman aged 25-40 years with active or convalescent COVID-19. The CDR3 protein is CASSPTGLNYNSPLHF. Here is the DNA: TGTGCCAGCAGTCCCACGGGACTGAACTATAATTCACCCCTCCACTTT.